The T cell receptor (beta chain) described here comes from a study of blood T cell repertoires in COVID-19. Study in general: Whether acute or convalescent, the COVID-19 samples came from the United States, Italy and Spain. From T cells, B-cell-depleted T cells, or PBMCs came the material, which was cDNA or gDNA.

J was trimmed by 4 bases and V by 8 bases; bases with no gene match: 4. Per germline, CDR1 SNHLY and CDR2 FYNNEI. The CDR3 spans 13 residues. One Seattle source followed patients from active infection through their disease course. Per the original data handling: Quantification of nucleated cells was approximated via reference gene primer amplification. TCRdb's table, derived via immunoSEQ multiplex PCR, lists solely in-frame clones and lacks some. V and J calls and clone size are those listed in that table; D and trimming were worked out from the DNA. The profile covers some 180,000 clones, with about four fifths appearing a single time and 11% taken by the ten largest. The table lists this clone with a few counts.

The clonotype originates from a woman aged 40 to 50 with COVID-19, enrolled during active disease. J is TRBJ1-3 and V is TRBV2; 8 bases are a match to TRBD1. Sequenced input: peripheral blood. CDR3: CASRTGSGNTIYF. The CDR3 DNA reads as TGTGCCAGCCGGACAGGGTCAGGAAACACCATATATTTT.